This TCR beta chain was retrieved from a study of T-cell reconstitution after alpha-beta-depleted transplantation in children. Study-wide results and caveats: Surviving recipient T cells and thymic progenitors accounted for the high day-60 TCRbeta diversity observed in some patients. Several hundred rapidly expanded clones from non-depleted graft cells reportedly supplied alpha-beta T cells about two months post-transplant. T-cell counts and diversity were attributed mostly to newly produced T cells one year after transplant.

J was trimmed by 6 bases and V by 3 bases; bases with no gene match: 8. The V gene's germline CDR1 is SGHRS and CDR2 YFSETQ. This CDR3 has 16 amino acids. Many counts were recorded for this clonotype. Its specificity is unknown. Unique molecular identifiers were used in preparing the TCRbeta library. TCRdb passed the PCR reads through MiXCR, listing each CDR3 protein once. The sample lists about 260,000 distinct CDR3 sequences, about 9.9% seen once, with 23% in the top ten. Sequencing was performed on peripheral blood, taken 180 days after TCRalphabeta/CD19-depleted stem cell transplant. The chain has TRBV5-1 and TRBJ2-1, with 11 bases fitting TRBD2. This receptor was identified in a male patient between 2 and 10 years old who had a stem cell transplant for chronic granulomatous disease, so the T cells may come from the graft donor. The CDR3 loop is CASSWTSGPAVNEQFF. In nucleotides, the CDR3 is TGCGCCAGCAGCTGGACTAGCGGGCCAGCGGTCAATGAGCAGTTCTTC.